Presented here are 12 T cell receptor beta chains from one specimen sequenced in a study of blood T cell repertoires in COVID-19. Assay used: immunoSEQ multiplex PCR; TCRdb lists only in-frame clones, some missing. Here the sample spans approximately 120,000 clones, around 81% being singletons. Sequenced: peripheral blood. The receptor source for this set is a man aged 25-45 years with COVID-19, enrolled during active disease.

The chain joins TRBV25-1 to TRBJ1-3; D call uncertain. Germline CDR1 and CDR2: MGHDK and SYGVNS. The V and J ends lost 4 bases and 12 bases respectively, with 10 bases between them. The CDR3 is made up of 11 amino acids. Here the CDR3 reads CASSATHRIYF. CDR3 in DNA: TGTGCCAGCAGTGCTACTCATCGCATATATTTT.

The chain carries TRBV28 and TRBJ1-4; no clear D gene. Germline CDR1 is MDHEN and CDR2 is SYDVKM. This CDR3 region has 15 residues. V gave up 3 bases and J gave up 7 bases, with 15 bases separating them. The CDR3 reads CASSFLSGGSEKLFF. As DNA, the CDR3 is TGTGCCAGCAGTTTCCTATCGGGAGGGTCTGAAAAACTGTTTTTT.

This clone has a single count. The chain uses TRBV19 and TRBJ2-6; D remains unclear. Germline CDR1 reads LNHDA; CDR2 reads SQIVND (reference sequence). The CDR3 loop spans 16 amino acids. V lost 5 bases to trimming and J lost 0 bases, with 11 bases between them. The CDR3 region is CASSPSENSGANVLTF. Written as DNA, the CDR3 is TGTGCCAGTAGTCCCAGCGAAAACTCTGGGGCCAACGTCCTGACTTTC. The complete variable domain, with remaining parts taken from reference TRBV19 and TRBJ2-6, reads DGGITQSPKYLFRKEGQNVTLSCEQNLNHDAMYWYRQDPGQGLRLIYYSQIVNDFQKGDIAEGYSVSREKKESFPLTVTSAQKNPTAFYLCASSPSENSGANVLTFGAGSRLTVL.

The chain combines TRBV4-1 with TRBJ1-5; D is perhaps TRBD1 (6 bases). The CDR3 covers 18 residues. Germline CDR1 and CDR2: MGHRA and YSYEKL. Trimming shortened V by 4 bases and J by 1 base, and 20 bases separated the two germline ends. CDR3 loop: CASSLSPQGPGSNQPQHF. The CDR3 DNA follows: TGCGCCAGCAGCCTTTCTCCTCAGGGGCCGGGGAGCAATCAGCCCCAGCATTTT.

V and J are TRBV5-1 and TRBJ1-2; a possible D gene is TRBD1 (6 bases). Germline-derived CDR1 and CDR2 are SGHRS and YFSETQ. Trimming cost V 2 bases and J 7 bases, with 9 bases left between them. The length of the CDR3 is 12 residues. The CDR3 protein is CASSLGGIGYTF. DNA for the CDR3: TGCGCCAGCAGCTTAGGGGGAATTGGCTACACCTTC.

This clone was seen once. The V and J genes are TRBV27 and TRBJ2-5; 16 bases agree with TRBD2. V was pared by 5 bases and J by 5 bases, with 14 bases of the junction left unmatched. The CDR3 covers 19 residues. Germline V gives CDR1 MNHEY, CDR2 SMNVEV (reference sequence). This CDR3 is CASSLRGGGLAGGRETQYF. The CDR3 DNA reads TGTGCCAGCAGTCTCAGAGGTGGGGGACTAGCGGGAGGGCGCGAGACCCAGTACTTC.

The CDR3 protein is CASSPIRGSSYNEQFF. The CDR3, as DNA: TGTGCCAGTAGCCCAATCAGGGGAAGCTCCTACAATGAGCAGTTCTTC. The chain recombines TRBV19 with TRBJ2-1; the D gene is possibly TRBD1 (6 bases). Trimming took off 6 bases at V and 0 bases at J, with 15 bases between the two ends. The CDR3 runs 16 residues. Germline lookup yields CDR1 LNHDA and CDR2 SQIVND (reference sequence).

This clone was seen only a few times. DNA for the CDR3: TGCGCCAGCAGCTTCCAGGGGGCGCAACGTGACGATGAGCAGTTCTTC. It is translated as CASSFQGAQRDDEQFF. The J gene is TRBJ2-1, the V gene TRBV5-1; TRBD1 matches at 8 bases. V lost 2 bases to trimming and J lost 8 bases; unmatched junction nucleotides: 12. This CDR3 spans 16 amino acids. Per the germline V gene, CDR1 is SGHRS and CDR2 is YFSETQ. The entire variable domain, with the rest obtained from reference TRBV5-1 and TRBJ2-1, is as follows: KAGVTQTPRYLIKTRGQQVTLSCSPISGHRSVSWYQQTPGQGLQFLFEYFSETQRNKGNFPGRFSGRQFSNSRSEMNVSTLELGDSALYLCASSFQGAQRDDEQFFGPGTRLTVL.

V gene TRBV4-1 combines with J gene TRBJ1-2; D is possibly TRBD1 (6 bases). Trimming shortened V by 2 bases and J by 6 bases, and 16 bases separated the two germline ends. This CDR3 is 15 amino acids long. Germline values: CDR1 MGHRA, CDR2 YSYEKL. The CDR3 spells CASSQLPGHDNGYTF. As DNA, the CDR3 is TGCGCCAGCAGCCAACTCCCGGGACACGATAATGGCTACACCTTC.

The V and J genes are TRBV7-9 and TRBJ2-3, with 7 bases aligning to TRBD2. Germline values: CDR1 SEHNR, CDR2 FQNEAQ (reference sequence). The V gene end was trimmed by 5 bases and the J gene end by 0 bases; junction bases not matched to a gene: 8. The CDR3 consists of 16 residues. The CDR3 DNA sequence: TGTGCCAGCAGCCCCCGACTAGCAGATAGCACAGATACGCAGTATTTT. Amino acids: CASSPRLADSTDTQYF.

The chain couples TRBV27 to TRBJ1-4; possible D gene TRBD1, 6 bases. Trimming took 4 bases from V and 6 from J, leaving 18 bases between them. CDR3 length: 16 amino acids. Germline loops: CDR1 MNHEY, CDR2 SMNVEV (reference sequence). CDR3 bases: TGTGCCAGCAGTTCCAACACCGGGACACGAGATGAAAAACTGTTTTTT. This codes for CASSSNTGTRDEKLFF.

V usage is TRBV29-1 and J usage is TRBJ2-3; 9 bases are a match to TRBD2. CDR3 length equals 15 residues. Germline V gene data show CDR1 as SQVTM and CDR2 as ANQGSEA. V lost 1 base to trimming and J lost 4 bases; unmatched junction nucleotides: 6. CDR3 amino acids: CSVEGSSGIADTQYF. The CDR3, as DNA: TGCAGCGTTGAAGGTTCTAGCGGGATCGCAGATACGCAGTATTTT.